This is a list of T cell receptor beta chains from one sample in a study of blood T cells in healthy people across ages. Each CDR3 protein is one row after TCRdb ran MiXCR on the 5' RACE reads. The sample contains about 1.8 million distinct CDR3 sequences, around half of which appear only once. The sequenced sample consisted of blood. These TCRs come from a woman between 40 and 50 years old in good health. Each CDR3 is given with its conserved first and last residue. Each record gives: D gene, J gene, V gene, clone size, CDR3 DNA, CDR3 protein. D genes are given only for firm matches. Size tells how often a clone was seen (once, few, many) or the class of an expanded clone, and some rows leave it out.

d_call: NA
j_call: TRBJ2-1
v_call: TRBV7-9
clone_size: NA
cdr3_nt: TGTGCCACCATCCCACAAAGGAGCGATGAGCAGTTCTTC
cdr3_aa: CATIPQRSDEQFF

d_call: NA
j_call: TRBJ1-6
v_call: TRBV28
clone_size: NA
cdr3_nt: TGTGCCAGCAGTCACACTTATAATTCACCCCTCCACTTT
cdr3_aa: CASSHTYNSPLHF

d_call: TRBD1
j_call: TRBJ1-1
v_call: TRBV12-3/TRBV12-4
clone_size: NA
cdr3_nt: TGTGCCAGCATCTTGGACAGGGTAGGGAACACTGAAGCTTTCTTT
cdr3_aa: CASILDRVGNTEAFF

d_call: NA
j_call: TRBJ2-1
v_call: TRBV24-1
clone_size: NA
cdr3_nt: TGTGCCACCAGTGATCCTTCTAGCTCCTACAATGAGCAGTTCTTC
cdr3_aa: CATSDPSSSYNEQFF

d_call: TRBD1
j_call: TRBJ1-6
v_call: TRBV20-1
clone_size: few
cdr3_nt: TGCAGTGCTAGCAGGGACAGGGGGGATTCACCCCTCCACTTT
cdr3_aa: CSASRDRGDSPLHF

d_call: NA
j_call: TRBJ2-1
v_call: TRBV18
clone_size: NA
cdr3_nt: TGTGCCAGCTCACAAGCTGGGGTGGGTGAGCAGTTCTTC
cdr3_aa: CASSQAGVGEQFF

d_call: TRBD1
j_call: TRBJ1-4
v_call: TRBV29-1
clone_size: NA
cdr3_nt: TGCAGCGTGATCGGACAGGGAGGGGAAAAACTGTTTTTT
cdr3_aa: CSVIGQGGEKLFF

d_call: TRBD1
j_call: TRBJ2-7
v_call: TRBV18
clone_size: NA
cdr3_nt: TGTGCCAGCTCACCACTGATCCGGGACAGGGACGAGCAGTACTTC
cdr3_aa: CASSPLIRDRDEQYF

d_call: NA
j_call: TRBJ2-7
v_call: TRBV7-8
clone_size: once
cdr3_nt: TGTGCCAGCAGTATCGGCTCCTCGGGTGAGCAGTACTTC
cdr3_aa: CASSIGSSGEQYF

d_call: NA
j_call: TRBJ2-1
v_call: TRBV12-3/TRBV12-4
clone_size: NA
cdr3_nt: TGTGCCAGCAGTTTCTACTCCTACAATGAGCAGTTCTTC
cdr3_aa: CASSFYSYNEQFF

d_call: TRBD1
j_call: TRBJ1-5
v_call: TRBV12-3/TRBV12-4
clone_size: few
cdr3_nt: TGTGCCAGCAGTTTAGGGACAGGATCGCAGCCCCAGCATTTT
cdr3_aa: CASSLGTGSQPQHF

d_call: NA
j_call: TRBJ1-1
v_call: TRBV20-1
clone_size: NA
cdr3_nt: TGCAGTGCCACTAACGACCGGCCCATGAACACTGAAGCTTTCTTT
cdr3_aa: CSATNDRPMNTEAFF

d_call: NA
j_call: TRBJ1-2
v_call: TRBV6-5
clone_size: NA
cdr3_nt: TGTGCCACCAGGACAACTAACTATGGCTACACCTTC
cdr3_aa: CATRTTNYGYTF

d_call: NA
j_call: TRBJ2-7
v_call: TRBV6-6
clone_size: NA
cdr3_nt: TGTGCCAGCAGTAGGGGACCACAGTACGAGCAGTACTTC
cdr3_aa: CASSRGPQYEQYF

d_call: NA
j_call: TRBJ1-1
v_call: TRBV28
clone_size: NA
cdr3_nt: TGTGCCAGCAAACTCGGAGGGGCATCGAACACTGAAGCTTTCTTT
cdr3_aa: CASKLGGASNTEAFF

d_call: TRBD1
j_call: TRBJ1-6
v_call: TRBV3-1
clone_size: NA
cdr3_nt: TGTGCCAGCAGCCAAGCAATGGGACAGGGGGAGATTGCCACGGCCCTCCACTTT
cdr3_aa: CASSQAMGQGEIATALHF

d_call: NA
j_call: TRBJ2-1
v_call: TRBV6-4
clone_size: NA
cdr3_nt: TGTGCCAGCAGTGACTCCACAGGGTACAATGAGCAGTTCTTC
cdr3_aa: CASSDSTGYNEQFF

d_call: TRBD1
j_call: TRBJ1-2
v_call: TRBV4-1
clone_size: NA
cdr3_nt: TGCGCCAGCAGCCAAACTCGGACAGGGTACGATGGCTACACCTTC
cdr3_aa: CASSQTRTGYDGYTF

d_call: NA
j_call: TRBJ1-4
v_call: TRBV6-5
clone_size: NA
cdr3_nt: TGTGCCAGCAGTTTCCGGTCGGGGACACCTATTAATGAAAAACTGTTTTTT
cdr3_aa: CASSFRSGTPINEKLFF

d_call: TRBD2
j_call: TRBJ2-3
v_call: TRBV12-3/TRBV12-4
clone_size: NA
cdr3_nt: TGTGCCAGCAGTGTAACTAGCGTGGCAGATACGCAGTATTTT
cdr3_aa: CASSVTSVADTQYF

d_call: NA
j_call: TRBJ2-5
v_call: TRBV14
clone_size: few
cdr3_nt: TGTGCCAGCAGCCAGTGGTCACGGGCGGAGACCCAGTACTTC
cdr3_aa: CASSQWSRAETQYF

d_call: TRBD1
j_call: TRBJ2-7
v_call: TRBV20-1
clone_size: few
cdr3_nt: TGCAGTGCCCAAGGGACAGCCCAGGCCTACGAGCAGTACTTC
cdr3_aa: CSAQGTAQAYEQYF

d_call: NA
j_call: TRBJ1-1
v_call: TRBV4-1
clone_size: NA
cdr3_nt: TGCGCCAGCAGCCAAAGGCCAGGGGTTTTGGGCACTGAAGCTTTCTTT
cdr3_aa: CASSQRPGVLGTEAFF

d_call: NA
j_call: TRBJ2-1
v_call: TRBV5-1
clone_size: NA
cdr3_nt: TGCGCCAGCAGTTTGACTATGAGCTCCTACAATGAGCAGTTCTTC
cdr3_aa: CASSLTMSSYNEQFF

d_call: NA
j_call: TRBJ2-5
v_call: TRBV11-1
clone_size: few
cdr3_nt: TGTGCCAGCAGGGCCCTTTCCCTGGAGACCCAGTACTTC
cdr3_aa: CASRALSLETQYF

d_call: NA
j_call: TRBJ2-3
v_call: TRBV20-1
clone_size: NA
cdr3_nt: TGCAGTGCTAGAGATCGAAACAGGGCCGGAGATACGCAGTATTTT
cdr3_aa: CSARDRNRAGDTQYF